Described below is a single TCR beta chain sequence and its context. Donors each gave approximately 2.4 ml of blood. The germline V gene encodes CDR1 SGHRS and CDR2 YFSETQ. This CDR3 comprises 15 residues. This sample is part of a study of monozygotic twins with inflammatory bowel disease. Eight reactions per sample, run separately, yielded cDNA. UMIs that had a 6-nucleotide sample barcode were put in using template switching. After re-calling the 5' RACE reads, TCRdb lists one entry per CDR3 protein, DNA absent. The sample includes over 350,000 distinct CDR3 sequences. Sequenced: blood. The clonotype was recovered from a human donor with ulcerative colitis or Crohn's disease, or a healthy co-twin of an affected twin (not recorded which). The chain recombines TRBV5-1 with TRBJ2-4; TCRdb proposes TRBD1, but this gene call is untestable without DNA. The CDR3 sequence is CASSPGEDRGDIQYF.